This T cell receptor (beta chain) was sequenced for a study of a mutant IDH1 vaccine in newly diagnosed glioma. Study information: The patients were given eight vaccinations, one each in weeks 1, 3, 5, 7, 11, 15, 19 and 23. Vaccines began 4-6 weeks after radiotherapy alone, or with temozolomide cycles. Findings and caveats of the study: Changes in the top peripheral T cell clonotypes seemingly had no bearing on pseudoprogression.

Time point specified: week 11, during vaccination. In every dose of vaccine, 300 ug of mutant IDH1 20-mer peptide was given alongside topical imiquimod. Diagnosis in the donors showed new WHO grade 3 or 4 astrocytomas that were IDH1-mutant and ATRX-lost. Clones were sequenced by immunoSEQ multiplex PCR, and TCRdb holds only the in-frame ones, with some missing. The data show 25,000 to 35,000 clones, nearly 90% seen once. For this clone: Its antigen is unidentified.

Germline V gene data show CDR1 as KGHSH and CDR2 as LQKENI. The V end was cut by 4 bases, the J end by 3 bases, with 6 bases between. There are 13 residues in the CDR3. Material: PBMCs, obtained from a glioma patient whose treatment included an IDH1 peptide vaccine. The receptor comes from a man between 18 and 29 years old with glioma. The chain employs TRBV18 and TRBJ2-2; no definite D call. The CDR3 loop reads CASSRDDTGELFF. CDR3 bases: TGTGCCAGCTCACGCGACGACACCGGGGAGCTGTTTTTT. Full variable domain (remainder filled in from reference TRBV18 and TRBJ2-2): NAGVMQNPRHLVRRRGQEARLRCSPMKGHSHVYWYRQLPEEGLKFMVYLQKENIIDESGMPKERFSAEFPKEGPSILRIQQVVRGDSAAYFCASSRDDTGELFFGEGSRLTVL.